The T cell receptor (beta chain) under discussion was sequenced for a study of cytomegalovirus exposure and HLA in healthy donors. Among the 100 to 150 subjects of the validation cohort, separate from the 666-subject first cohort, were the donors. The study, taken as a whole, reports: Within the 90 to 150 validation repertoires, first-cohort TCR clusters tended to co-occur, according to a later analysis. Overall, approximately 180 TCR beta chains were annotated as cytomegalovirus-associated. According to reports, the classifier identified cytomegalovirus status with high specificity and sensitivity.

Deletions cut 0 bases from V and 0 bases from J, with 6 bases between. The CDR3 extends over 14 amino acids. CDR1 and CDR2 from the germline V gene are SGHVS and FNYEAQ. The assay was immunoSEQ multiplex PCR, and TCRdb's table has in-frame clones only and misses some. Here the sample spans 230,000 or so clones, around 88% being singletons. A note on this clone: The target antigen is unknown.

The V call is TRBV7-6, the J call TRBJ2-7, with a possible D match to TRBD1 (5 bases). The source is a young woman in good health and CMV-seronegative. What was sequenced was PBMCs. CDR3 in DNA: TGTGCCAGCAGCTTAGCCGACAGCTCCTACGAGCAGTACTTC. The encoded protein is CASSLADSSYEQYF. Filled out from reference TRBV7-6 and TRBJ2-7, the complete variable domain reads GAGVSQSPRYKVTKRGQDVALRCDPISGHVSLYWYRQALGQGPEFLTYFNYEAQQDKSGLPNDRFSAERPEGSISTLTIQRTEQRDSAMYRCASSLADSSYEQYFGPGTRLTVT.